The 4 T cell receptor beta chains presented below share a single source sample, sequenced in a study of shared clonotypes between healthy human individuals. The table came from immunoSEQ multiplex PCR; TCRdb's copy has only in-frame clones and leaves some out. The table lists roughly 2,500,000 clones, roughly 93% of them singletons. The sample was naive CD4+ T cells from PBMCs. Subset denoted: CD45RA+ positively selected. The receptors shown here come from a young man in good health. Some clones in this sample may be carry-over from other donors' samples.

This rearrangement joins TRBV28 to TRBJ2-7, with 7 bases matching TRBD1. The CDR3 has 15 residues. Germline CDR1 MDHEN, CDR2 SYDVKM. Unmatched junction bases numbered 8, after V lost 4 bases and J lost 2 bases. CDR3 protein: CASSSGQEVPYEQYF. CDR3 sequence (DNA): TGTGCCAGCAGTTCCGGACAGGAGGTCCCCTACGAGCAGTACTTC.

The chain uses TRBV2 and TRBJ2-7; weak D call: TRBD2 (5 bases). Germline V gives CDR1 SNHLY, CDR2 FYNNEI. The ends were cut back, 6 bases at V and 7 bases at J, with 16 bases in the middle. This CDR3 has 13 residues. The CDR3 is CASSEHQRGEQYF. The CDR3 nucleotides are TGTGCCAGCAGCGAACACCAACGGGGAGAGCAGTACTTC.

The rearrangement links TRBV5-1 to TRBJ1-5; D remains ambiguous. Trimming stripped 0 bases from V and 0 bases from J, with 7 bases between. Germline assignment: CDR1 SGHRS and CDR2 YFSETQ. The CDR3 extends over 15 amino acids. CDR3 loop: CASSLDSASNQPQHF. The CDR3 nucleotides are TGCGCCAGCAGCTTGGATTCGGCTAGCAATCAGCCCCAGCATTTT.

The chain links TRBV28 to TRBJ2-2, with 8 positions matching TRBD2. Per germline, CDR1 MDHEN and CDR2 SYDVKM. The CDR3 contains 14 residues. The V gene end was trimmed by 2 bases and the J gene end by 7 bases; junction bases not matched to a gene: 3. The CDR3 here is CASSLIGRGGELFF. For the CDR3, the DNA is TGTGCCAGCAGTTTAATCGGGAGGGGCGGGGAGCTGTTTTTT.